These T cell receptor beta chains were read from a single sample in a study of blood T cell repertoires in COVID-19. Sequenced by immunoSEQ multiplex PCR; TCRdb stores in-frame clones only, minus some. Here the sample spans approximately 200,000 clones, 80% to 85% being singletons. Sequencing input: peripheral blood. The source of these receptors is a woman aged 60-70 years with acute or convalescent COVID-19. Each CDR3 is given with its conserved first and last residue. A D gene is named only where the DNA matches it firmly. Part of the rows lack a size; the others show once, few, many or a class for expanded clones.

j_call	v_call	clone_size	d_call	cdr3_nt	cdr3_aa
TRBJ2-7	TRBV6-1	NA	TRBD1	TGTGCCAGCAGTGTAATAGGGACAGGGGTACCCTACGAGCAGTACTTC	CASSVIGTGVPYEQYF
TRBJ2-2	TRBV5-1	NA	NA	TGCGCCAGCAGCTTCGATGGGCGGCAGGGTTCCGGGGAGCTGTTTTTT	CASSFDGRQGSGELFF
TRBJ1-5	TRBV18	few	NA	TGTGCCAGCTCACCTACTATGAGTGATCAGCCCCAGCATTTT	CASSPTMSDQPQHF
TRBJ2-2	TRBV4-3	NA	NA	TGCGCCAGCAGCCAAGACCCACGGGCCGGGGAGCTGTTTTTT	CASSQDPRAGELFF
TRBJ2-2	TRBV19	many	NA	TGTGCCAGTAGTATAGATCGTTTCGAGGAGCCCGGGGAGCTGTTTTTT	CASSIDRFEEPGELFF
TRBJ2-7	TRBV12-5	NA	TRBD2	TGTGCTAGTGGTTTGGTACTAGCGGGAGACTACGAGCAGTACTTC	CASGLVLAGDYEQYF
TRBJ1-5	TRBV6-1	NA	NA	TGTGCCAGCAGTGAATGGGGAGGCAATCAGCCCCAGCATTTT	CASSEWGGNQPQHF
TRBJ2-1	TRBV5-6	once	TRBD2	TGTGCCAGCAGCCTGGGACTAGCCGAGCAGTTCTTC	CASSLGLAEQFF
TRBJ1-1	TRBV19	NA	TRBD1	TGTGCCAGTAGTAAATACTGGACCACAGGGGAGGCTTTCTTT	CASSKYWTTGEAFF
TRBJ1-2	TRBV5-6	NA	TRBD1	TGTGCCAGCAGCTTGTACGACAGGGATTATGGCTACACCTTC	CASSLYDRDYGYTF
TRBJ1-6	TRBV5-1	NA	NA	TGCGCCAGCTGCGGGACGCGACACTATAATTCACCCCTCCACTTT	CASCGTRHYNSPLHF
TRBJ1-2	TRBV5-6	NA	TRBD1	TGTGCCAGCAGCCGGGACAGAGCTAACTATGGCTACACCTTC	CASSRDRANYGYTF
TRBJ1-1	TRBV6-6	NA	NA	TGTGCCAGCAGTTACTGGAGGGGCCCTGGCACTGAAGCTTTCTTT	CASSYWRGPGTEAFF
TRBJ1-2	TRBV18	NA	NA	TGTGCCAGCGCGGGACCCTCGAACTATGGCTACACCTTC	CASAGPSNYGYTF
TRBJ2-2	TRBV5-1	once	TRBD1	TGCGCCAGCAGCGTTACCGGGACAGGGACCGGGGAGCTGTTTTTT	CASSVTGTGTGELFF
TRBJ1-2	TRBV3-1/TRBV3-2	NA	TRBD1	TGTGCCAGCAGCCAAGCCGATAGGGGGCCCTATGGCTACACCTTC	CASSQADRGPYGYTF
TRBJ2-5	TRBV7-9	NA	TRBD2	TGTGCCAGCCTCGTTGTCGGGGGGGGCGGAGAGACCCAGTACTTC	CASLVVGGGGETQYF
TRBJ2-7	TRBV27	NA	NA	TGTGCCAGCAGTGTCCTCCCCCCCTACGAGCAGTACTTC	CASSVLPPYEQYF
TRBJ1-5	TRBV28	NA	NA	TGTGCCACCTCGGGGGGCAGGGGCAATCAGCCCCAGCATTTT	CATSGGRGNQPQHF
TRBJ2-1	TRBV5-4	once	TRBD2	TGTGCCAGCAGCTTGTCGTCTAGCGGGGTGCATGAGCAGTTCTTC	CASSLSSSGVHEQFF
TRBJ1-2	TRBV5-6	NA	TRBD1	TGTGCCAGCAGCTTGGGGACAGGGGGAACCTATGGCTACACCTTC	CASSLGTGGTYGYTF
TRBJ2-2	TRBV15	NA	NA	TGTGCCACCAGCCAGGGGAACACCGGGGAGCTGTTTTTT	CATSQGNTGELFF
TRBJ2-3	TRBV9	NA	TRBD2	TGTGCCAGCAGCGAGCGGGGGGGCCCACGCGATACGCAGTATTTT	CASSERGGPRDTQYF
TRBJ2-3	TRBV5-1	NA	NA	TGCGCCAGCAGCCTAGGTGGTTTTGACACAGATACGCAGTATTTT	CASSLGGFDTDTQYF
TRBJ2-5	TRBV29-1	NA	TRBD2	TGCAGCGTCGTGAATACGGGACTAGCGTTTGAGACCCAGTACTTC	CSVVNTGLAFETQYF